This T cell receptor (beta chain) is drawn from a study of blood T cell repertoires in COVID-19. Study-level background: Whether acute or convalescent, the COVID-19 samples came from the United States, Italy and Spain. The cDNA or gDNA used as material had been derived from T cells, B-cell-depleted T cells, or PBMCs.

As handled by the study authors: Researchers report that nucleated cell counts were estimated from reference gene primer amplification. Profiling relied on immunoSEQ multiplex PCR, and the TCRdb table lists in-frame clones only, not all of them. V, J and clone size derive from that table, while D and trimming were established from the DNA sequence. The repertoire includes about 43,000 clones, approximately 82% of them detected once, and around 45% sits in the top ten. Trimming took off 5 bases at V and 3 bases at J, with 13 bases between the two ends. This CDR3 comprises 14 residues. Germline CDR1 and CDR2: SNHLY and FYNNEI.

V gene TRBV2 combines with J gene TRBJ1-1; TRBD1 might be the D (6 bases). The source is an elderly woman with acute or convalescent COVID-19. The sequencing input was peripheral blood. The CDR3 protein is CASSPRGGHTEAFF. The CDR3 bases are TGTGCCAGCAGTCCCCGGGGGGGCCACACTGAAGCTTTCTTT.